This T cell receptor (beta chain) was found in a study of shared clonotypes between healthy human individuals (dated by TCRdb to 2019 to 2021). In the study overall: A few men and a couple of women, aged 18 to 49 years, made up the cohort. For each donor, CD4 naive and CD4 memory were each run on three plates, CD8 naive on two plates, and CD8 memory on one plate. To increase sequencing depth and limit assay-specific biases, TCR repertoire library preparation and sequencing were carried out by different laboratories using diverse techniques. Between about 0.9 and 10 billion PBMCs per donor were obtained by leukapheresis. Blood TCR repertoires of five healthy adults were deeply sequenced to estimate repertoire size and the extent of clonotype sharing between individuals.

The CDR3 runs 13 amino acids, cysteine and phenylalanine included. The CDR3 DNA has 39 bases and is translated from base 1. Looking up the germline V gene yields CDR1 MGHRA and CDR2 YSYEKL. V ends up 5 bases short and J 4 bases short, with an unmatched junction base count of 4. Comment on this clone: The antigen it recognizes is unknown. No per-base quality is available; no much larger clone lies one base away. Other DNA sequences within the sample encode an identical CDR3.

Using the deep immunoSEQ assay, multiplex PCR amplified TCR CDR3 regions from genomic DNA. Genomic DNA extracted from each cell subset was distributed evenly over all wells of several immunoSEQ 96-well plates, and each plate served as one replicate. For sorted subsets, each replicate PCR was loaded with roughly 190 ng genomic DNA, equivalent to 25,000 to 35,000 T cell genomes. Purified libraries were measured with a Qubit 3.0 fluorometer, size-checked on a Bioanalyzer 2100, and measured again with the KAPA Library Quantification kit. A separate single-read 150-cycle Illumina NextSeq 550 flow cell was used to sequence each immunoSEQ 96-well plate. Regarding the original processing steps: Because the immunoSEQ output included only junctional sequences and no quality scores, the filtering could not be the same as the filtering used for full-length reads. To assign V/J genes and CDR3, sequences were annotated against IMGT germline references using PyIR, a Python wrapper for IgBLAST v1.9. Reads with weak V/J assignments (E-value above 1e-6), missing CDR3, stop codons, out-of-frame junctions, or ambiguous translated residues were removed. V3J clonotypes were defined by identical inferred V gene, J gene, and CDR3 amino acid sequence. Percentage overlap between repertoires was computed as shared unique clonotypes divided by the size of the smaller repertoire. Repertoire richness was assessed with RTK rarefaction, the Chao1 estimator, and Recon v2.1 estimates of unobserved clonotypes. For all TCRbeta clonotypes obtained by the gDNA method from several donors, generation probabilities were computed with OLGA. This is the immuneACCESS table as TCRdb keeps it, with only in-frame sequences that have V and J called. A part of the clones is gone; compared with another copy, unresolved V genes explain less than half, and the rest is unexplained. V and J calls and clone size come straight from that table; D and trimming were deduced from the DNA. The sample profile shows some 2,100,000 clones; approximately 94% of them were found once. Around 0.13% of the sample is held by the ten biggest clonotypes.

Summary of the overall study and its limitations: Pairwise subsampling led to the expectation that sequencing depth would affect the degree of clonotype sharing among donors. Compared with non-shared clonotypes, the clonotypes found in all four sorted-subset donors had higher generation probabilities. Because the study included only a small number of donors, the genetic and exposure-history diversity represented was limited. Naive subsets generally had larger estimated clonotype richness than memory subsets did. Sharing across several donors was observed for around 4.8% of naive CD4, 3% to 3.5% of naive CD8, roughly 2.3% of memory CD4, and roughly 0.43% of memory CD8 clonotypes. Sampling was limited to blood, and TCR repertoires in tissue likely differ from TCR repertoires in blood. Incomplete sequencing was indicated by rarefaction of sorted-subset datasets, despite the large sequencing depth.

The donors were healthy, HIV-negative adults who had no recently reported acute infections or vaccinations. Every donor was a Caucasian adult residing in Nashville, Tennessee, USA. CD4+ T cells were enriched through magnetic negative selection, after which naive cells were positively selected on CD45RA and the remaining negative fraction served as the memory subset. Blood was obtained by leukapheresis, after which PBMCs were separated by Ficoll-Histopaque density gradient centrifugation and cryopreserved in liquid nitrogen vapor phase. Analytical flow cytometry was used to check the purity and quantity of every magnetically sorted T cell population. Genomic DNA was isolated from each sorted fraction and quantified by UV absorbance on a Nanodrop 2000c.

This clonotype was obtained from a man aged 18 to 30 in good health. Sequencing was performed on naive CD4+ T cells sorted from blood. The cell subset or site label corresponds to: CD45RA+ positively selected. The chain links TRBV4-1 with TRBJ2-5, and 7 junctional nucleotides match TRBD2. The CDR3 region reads CASSRTRGETQYF. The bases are TGCGCCAGCAGCAGGACTAGGGGAGAGACCCAGTACTTC.